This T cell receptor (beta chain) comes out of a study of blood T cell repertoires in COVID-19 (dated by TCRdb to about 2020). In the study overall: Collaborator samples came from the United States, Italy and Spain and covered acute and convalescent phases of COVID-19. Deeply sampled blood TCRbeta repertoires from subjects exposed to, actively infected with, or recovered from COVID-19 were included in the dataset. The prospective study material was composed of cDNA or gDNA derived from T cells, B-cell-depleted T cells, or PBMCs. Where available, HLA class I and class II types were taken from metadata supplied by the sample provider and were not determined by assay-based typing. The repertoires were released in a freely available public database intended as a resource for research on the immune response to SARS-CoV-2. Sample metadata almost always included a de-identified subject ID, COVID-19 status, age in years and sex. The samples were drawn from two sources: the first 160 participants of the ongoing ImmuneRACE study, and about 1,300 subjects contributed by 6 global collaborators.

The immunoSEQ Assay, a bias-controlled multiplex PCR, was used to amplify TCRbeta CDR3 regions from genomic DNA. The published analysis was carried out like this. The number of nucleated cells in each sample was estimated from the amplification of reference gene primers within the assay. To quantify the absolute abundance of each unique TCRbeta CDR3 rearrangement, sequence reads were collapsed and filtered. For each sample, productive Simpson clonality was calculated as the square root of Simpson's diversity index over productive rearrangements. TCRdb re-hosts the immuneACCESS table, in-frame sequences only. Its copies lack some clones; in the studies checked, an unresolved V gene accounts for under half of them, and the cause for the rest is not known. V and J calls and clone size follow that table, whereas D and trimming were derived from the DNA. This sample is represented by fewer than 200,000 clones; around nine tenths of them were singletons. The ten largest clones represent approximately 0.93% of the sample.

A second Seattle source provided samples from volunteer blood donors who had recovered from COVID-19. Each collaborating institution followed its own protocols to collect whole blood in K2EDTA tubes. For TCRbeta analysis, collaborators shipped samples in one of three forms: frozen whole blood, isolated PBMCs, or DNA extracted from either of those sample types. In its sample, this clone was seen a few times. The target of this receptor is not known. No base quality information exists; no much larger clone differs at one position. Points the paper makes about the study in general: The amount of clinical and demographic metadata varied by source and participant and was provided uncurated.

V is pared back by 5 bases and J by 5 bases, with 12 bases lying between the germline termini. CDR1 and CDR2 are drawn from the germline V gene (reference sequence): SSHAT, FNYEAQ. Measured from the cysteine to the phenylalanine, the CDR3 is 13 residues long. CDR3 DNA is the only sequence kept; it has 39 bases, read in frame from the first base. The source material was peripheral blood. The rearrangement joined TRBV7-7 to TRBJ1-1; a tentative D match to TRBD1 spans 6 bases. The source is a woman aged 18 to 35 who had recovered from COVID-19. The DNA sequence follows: TGTGCCAGCAGCCAGGGGAGGGGGACTGAAGCTTTCTTT. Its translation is CASSQGRGTEAFF.